What follows is one TCR beta chain and its context. The study ran the assay at deep level. TCRdb's table, derived via immunoSEQ multiplex PCR, lists solely in-frame clones and lacks some. The sample shows roughly 490,000 clones, 70% to 80% of them seen only once. Trimming shortened V by 7 bases and J by 5 bases, and 14 bases separated the two germline ends. CDR3 size: 12 residues. Germline lookup yields CDR1 SQVTM and CDR2 ANQGSEA. The sample belongs to a study of shared clonotypes between healthy human individuals. The chain joins TRBV29-1 to TRBJ1-2; TRBD1 is a possible D gene (6 bases). The sample consisted of PBMCs. The clonotype was recovered from a woman aged 40-49 years in good health. Some clones in this sample may be carry-over from other donors' samples. CDR3 nucleotides: TGCAGCGACGGACAGTGGGGATATGGCTACACCTTC. Encoded protein: CSDGQWGYGYTF.